This T cell receptor beta chain came from a study of neurological immune-mediated disorders. Overall study results and limits: Subjects shared no identical expanded-clone CDR3 amino acid sequences, suggesting private TCR-beta repertoires in all groups. The study found the most TCR clonal expansion in HTLV-1-associated myelopathy and the least in multiple sclerosis, below healthy controls.

This clonotype was counted ten times or more. Its antigen is as yet unknown. The junction had 20 bases not matched to a gene; V was cut back by 6 bases and J by 3 bases. CDR1 is DFQATT and CDR2 is SNEGSKA in the germline V gene (reference sequence). The CDR3 is made up of 18 amino acids. The output of every sequencing run exceeded 180 million TCR-beta sequences, derived from 15-18 subjects. TCRdb reprocessed the 5' RACE reads with MiXCR, giving one entry per CDR3 protein. The sample lists 74,000 or so distinct CDR3 sequences; 9.4% were seen once. Source material was 2 million unsorted PBMCs, stored at -80 °C in RNAlater.

The sequencing sample was made of PBMCs. V usage is TRBV20-1 and J usage is TRBJ2-5; 9 bases align to TRBD2. The TCR was taken from a man aged 45 to 65 in good health. The DNA for the CDR3 is TGCAGTGCCCTCGTGGGCGGGGGGACTAGCAGAAGAAAAGAGACCCAGTACTTC. Its translation is CSALVGGGTSRRKETQYF.